Given below is one T cell receptor beta chain in context. Germline CDR1 SGHDT, CDR2 YYEEEE. Trimming cost V 4 bases and J 0 bases, with 11 bases left between them. The CDR3 covers 15 residues. Authors' methods: Reference gene primer amplification yielded estimated nucleated cell counts. Assay: immunoSEQ multiplex PCR; the TCRdb copy retains only in-frame clones and omits some. Clone size and V and J calls were adopted from that table, with D and trimming inferred from the DNA. This sample has about 190,000 clones, with roughly nine tenths found just once. The data were obtained in a study of blood T cell repertoires in COVID-19. Study background: COVID-19 samples collected from the United States, Italy and Spain covered acute and convalescent phases. The cDNA or gDNA used as material had been derived from T cells, B-cell-depleted T cells, or PBMCs.

Sequencing input: peripheral blood. The chain recombines TRBV5-6 with TRBJ2-1; D remains unclear. The clonotype was recovered from a man aged 65 to 85 with active or convalescent COVID-19. The CDR3 DNA sequence: TGTGCCAGCAGCCTGGGATGGAGCTCCTACAATGAGCAGTTCTTC. This encodes CASSLGWSSYNEQFF.